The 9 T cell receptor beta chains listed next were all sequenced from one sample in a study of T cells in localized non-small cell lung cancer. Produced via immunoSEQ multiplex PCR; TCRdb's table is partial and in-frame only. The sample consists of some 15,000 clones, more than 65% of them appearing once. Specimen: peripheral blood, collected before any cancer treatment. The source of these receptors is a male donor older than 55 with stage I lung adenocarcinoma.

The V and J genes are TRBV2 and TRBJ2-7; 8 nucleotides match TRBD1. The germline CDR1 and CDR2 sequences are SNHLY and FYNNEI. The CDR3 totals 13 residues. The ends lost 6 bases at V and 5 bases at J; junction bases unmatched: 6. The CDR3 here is CASRPPGQDEQYF. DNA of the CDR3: TGTGCCAGCAGACCCCCGGGACAGGACGAGCAGTACTTC.

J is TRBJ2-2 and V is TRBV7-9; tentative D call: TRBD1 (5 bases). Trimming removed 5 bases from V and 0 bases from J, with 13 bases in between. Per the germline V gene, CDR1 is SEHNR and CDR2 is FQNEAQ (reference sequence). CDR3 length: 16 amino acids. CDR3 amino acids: CASSTRRQTNTGELFF. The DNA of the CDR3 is TGTGCCAGCAGCACTCGAAGACAGACGAACACCGGGGAGCTGTTTTTT.

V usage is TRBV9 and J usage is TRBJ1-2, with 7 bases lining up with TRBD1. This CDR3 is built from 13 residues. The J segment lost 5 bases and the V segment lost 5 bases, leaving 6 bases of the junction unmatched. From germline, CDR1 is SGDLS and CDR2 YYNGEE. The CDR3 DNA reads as TGTGCCAGCAGGCGACAGGGAACTTATGGCTACACCTTC. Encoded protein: CASRRQGTYGYTF.

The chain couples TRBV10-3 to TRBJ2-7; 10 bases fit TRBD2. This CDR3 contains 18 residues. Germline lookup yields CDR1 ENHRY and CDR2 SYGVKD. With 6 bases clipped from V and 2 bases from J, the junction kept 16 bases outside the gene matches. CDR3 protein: CAIRGGEGTSGAPYEQYF. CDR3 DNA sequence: TGTGCCATCAGAGGAGGGGAGGGTACTAGCGGGGCCCCCTACGAGCAGTACTTC.

CDR3 sequence reads: CASSLGPLGRPDTEAFF. CDR3 coding DNA: TGTGCCAGCAGTTTAGGGCCGCTGGGACGGCCGGACACTGAAGCTTTCTTT. The rearrangement joins TRBV28 to TRBJ1-1, with D tentatively TRBD1 (5 bases). V lost 2 bases and J 3 bases, leaving 19 bases between the germline ends. CDR1 and CDR2 from the germline V gene are MDHEN and SYDVKM. This CDR3 is 17 amino acids long.

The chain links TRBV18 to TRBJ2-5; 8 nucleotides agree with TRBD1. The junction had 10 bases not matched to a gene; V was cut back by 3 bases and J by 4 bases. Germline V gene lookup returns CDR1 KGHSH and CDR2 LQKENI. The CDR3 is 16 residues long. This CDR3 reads CASSPPSRGRGETQYF. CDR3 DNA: TGTGCCAGCTCACCGCCCTCCAGGGGGCGCGGAGAGACCCAGTACTTC. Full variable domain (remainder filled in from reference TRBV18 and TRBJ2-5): NAGVMQNPRHLVRRRGQEARLRCSPMKGHSHVYWYRQLPEEGLKFMVYLQKENIIDESGMPKERFSAEFPKEGPSILRIQQVVRGDSAAYFCASSPPSRGRGETQYFGPGTRLLVL.

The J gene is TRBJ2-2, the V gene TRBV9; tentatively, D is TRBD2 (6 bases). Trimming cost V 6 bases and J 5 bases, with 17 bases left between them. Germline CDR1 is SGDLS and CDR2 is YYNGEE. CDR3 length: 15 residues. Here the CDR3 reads CASTLTPEGTGELFF. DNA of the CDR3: TGTGCCAGCACCCTGACGCCGGAGGGGACCGGGGAGCTGTTTTTT. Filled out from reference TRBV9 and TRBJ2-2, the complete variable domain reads DSGVTQTPKHLITATGQRVTLRCSPRSGDLSVYWYQQSLDQGLQFLIQYYNGEERAKGNILERFSAQQFPDLHSELNLSSLELGDSALYFCASTLTPEGTGELFFGEGSRLTVL.

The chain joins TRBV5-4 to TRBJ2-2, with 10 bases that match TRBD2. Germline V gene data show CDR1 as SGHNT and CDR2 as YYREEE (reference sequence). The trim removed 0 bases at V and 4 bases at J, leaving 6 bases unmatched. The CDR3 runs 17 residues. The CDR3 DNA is TGTGCCAGCAGCTTGGCTCAGCGGGGGGGTGGCACCGGGGAGCTGTTTTTT. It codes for CASSLAQRGGGTGELFF.

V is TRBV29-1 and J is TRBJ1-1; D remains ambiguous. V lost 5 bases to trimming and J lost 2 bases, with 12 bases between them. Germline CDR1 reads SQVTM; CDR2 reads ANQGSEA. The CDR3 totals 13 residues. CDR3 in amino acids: CSVSLPTNTEAFF. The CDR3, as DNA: TGCAGCGTTTCCCTACCGACAAACACTGAAGCTTTCTTT.